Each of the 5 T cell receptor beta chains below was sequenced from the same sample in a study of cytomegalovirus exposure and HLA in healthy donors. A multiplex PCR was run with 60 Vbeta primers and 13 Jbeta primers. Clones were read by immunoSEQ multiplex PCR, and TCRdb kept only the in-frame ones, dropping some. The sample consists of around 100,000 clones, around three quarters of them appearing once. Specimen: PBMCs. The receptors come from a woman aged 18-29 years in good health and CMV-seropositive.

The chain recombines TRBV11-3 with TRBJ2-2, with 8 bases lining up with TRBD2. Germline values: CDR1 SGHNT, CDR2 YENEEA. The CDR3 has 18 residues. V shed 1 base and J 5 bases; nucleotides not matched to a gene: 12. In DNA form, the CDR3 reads TGTGCCAGCAGCTTAGCGGGAGGGAGGTCGGTTAGGACCGGGGAGCTGTTTTTT. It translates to CASSLAGGRSVRTGELFF.

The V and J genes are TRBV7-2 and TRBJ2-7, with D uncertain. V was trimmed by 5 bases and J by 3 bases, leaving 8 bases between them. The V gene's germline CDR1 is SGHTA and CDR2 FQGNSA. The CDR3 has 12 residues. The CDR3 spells CASSSNHYEQYF. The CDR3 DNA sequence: TGTGCCAGCAGCAGCAACCACTACGAGCAGTACTTC.

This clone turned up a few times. DNA of the CDR3: TGCGCCAGCAGCCCCGGGACAGGGCGCGGCGAGACCCAGTACTTC. Protein product: CASSPGTGRGETQYF. V usage is TRBV5-1 and J usage is TRBJ2-5, with TRBD1 matching over 9 bases. V lost 4 bases to trimming and J lost 5 bases; unmatched junction nucleotides: 9. Germline V gives CDR1 SGHRS, CDR2 YFSETQ. This CDR3 has 15 amino acids.

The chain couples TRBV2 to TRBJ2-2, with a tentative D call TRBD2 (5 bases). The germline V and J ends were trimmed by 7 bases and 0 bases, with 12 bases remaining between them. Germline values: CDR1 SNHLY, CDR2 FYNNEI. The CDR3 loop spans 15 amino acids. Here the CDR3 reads CASNRGIPNTGELFF. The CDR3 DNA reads TGTGCCAGCAACAGAGGGATTCCGAACACCGGGGAGCTGTTTTTT.

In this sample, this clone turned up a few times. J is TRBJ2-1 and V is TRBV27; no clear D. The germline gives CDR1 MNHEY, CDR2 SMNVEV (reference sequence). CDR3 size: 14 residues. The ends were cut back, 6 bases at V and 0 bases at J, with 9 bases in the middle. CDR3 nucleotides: TGTGCCAGCAGAAACTTGAGCTCCTACAATGAGCAGTTCTTC. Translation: CASRNLSSYNEQFF.